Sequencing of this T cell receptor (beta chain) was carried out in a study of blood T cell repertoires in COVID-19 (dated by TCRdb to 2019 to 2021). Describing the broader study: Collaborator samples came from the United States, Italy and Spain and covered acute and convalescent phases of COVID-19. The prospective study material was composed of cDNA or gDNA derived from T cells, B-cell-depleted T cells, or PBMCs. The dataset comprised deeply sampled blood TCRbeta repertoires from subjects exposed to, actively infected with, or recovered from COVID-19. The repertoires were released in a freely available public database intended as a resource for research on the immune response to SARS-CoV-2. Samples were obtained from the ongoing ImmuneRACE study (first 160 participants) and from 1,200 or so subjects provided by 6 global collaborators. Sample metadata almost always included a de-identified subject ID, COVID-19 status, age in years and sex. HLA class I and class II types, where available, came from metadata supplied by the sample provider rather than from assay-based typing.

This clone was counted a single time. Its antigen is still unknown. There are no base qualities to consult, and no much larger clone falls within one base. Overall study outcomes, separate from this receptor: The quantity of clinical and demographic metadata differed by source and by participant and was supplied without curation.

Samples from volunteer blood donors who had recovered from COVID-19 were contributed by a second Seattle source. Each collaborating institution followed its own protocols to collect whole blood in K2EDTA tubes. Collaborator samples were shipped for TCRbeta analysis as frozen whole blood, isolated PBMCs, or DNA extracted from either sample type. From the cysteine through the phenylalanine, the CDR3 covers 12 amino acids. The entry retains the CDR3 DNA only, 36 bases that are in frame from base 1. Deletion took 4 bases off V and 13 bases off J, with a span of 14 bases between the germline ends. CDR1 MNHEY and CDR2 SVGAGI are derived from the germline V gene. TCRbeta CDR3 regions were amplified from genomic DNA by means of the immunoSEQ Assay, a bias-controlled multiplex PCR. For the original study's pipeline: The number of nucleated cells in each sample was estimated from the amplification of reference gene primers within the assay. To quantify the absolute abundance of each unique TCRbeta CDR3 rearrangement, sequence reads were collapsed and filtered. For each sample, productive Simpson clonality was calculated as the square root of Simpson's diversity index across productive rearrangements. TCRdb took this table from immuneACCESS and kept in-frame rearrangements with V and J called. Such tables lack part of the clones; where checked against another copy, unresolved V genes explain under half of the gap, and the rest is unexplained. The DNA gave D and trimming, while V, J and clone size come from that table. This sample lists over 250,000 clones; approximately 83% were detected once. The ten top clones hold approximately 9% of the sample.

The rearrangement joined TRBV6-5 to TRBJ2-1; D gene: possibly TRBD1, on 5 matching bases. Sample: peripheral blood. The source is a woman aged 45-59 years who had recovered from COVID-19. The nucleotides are TGTGCCAGCAGTTTTCAGGGCTCCCCTCAGTTCTTC. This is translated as CASSFQGSPQFF.